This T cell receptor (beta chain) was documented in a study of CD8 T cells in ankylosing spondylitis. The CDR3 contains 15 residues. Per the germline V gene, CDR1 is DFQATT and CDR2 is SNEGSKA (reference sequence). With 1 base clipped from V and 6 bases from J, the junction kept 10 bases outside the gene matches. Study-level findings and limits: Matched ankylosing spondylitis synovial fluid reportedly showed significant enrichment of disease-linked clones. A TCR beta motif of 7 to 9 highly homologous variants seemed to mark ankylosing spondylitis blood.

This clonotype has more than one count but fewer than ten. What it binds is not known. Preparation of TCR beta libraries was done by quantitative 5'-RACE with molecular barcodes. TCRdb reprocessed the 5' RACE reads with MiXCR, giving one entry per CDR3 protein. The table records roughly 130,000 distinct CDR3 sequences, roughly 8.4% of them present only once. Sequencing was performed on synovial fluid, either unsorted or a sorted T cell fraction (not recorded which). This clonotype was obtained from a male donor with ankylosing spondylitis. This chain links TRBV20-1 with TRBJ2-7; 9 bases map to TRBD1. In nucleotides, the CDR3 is TGCAGTGCTAGAGCCCCACAGGGGGCGATTTCCGAGCAGTACTTC. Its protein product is CSARAPQGAISEQYF.